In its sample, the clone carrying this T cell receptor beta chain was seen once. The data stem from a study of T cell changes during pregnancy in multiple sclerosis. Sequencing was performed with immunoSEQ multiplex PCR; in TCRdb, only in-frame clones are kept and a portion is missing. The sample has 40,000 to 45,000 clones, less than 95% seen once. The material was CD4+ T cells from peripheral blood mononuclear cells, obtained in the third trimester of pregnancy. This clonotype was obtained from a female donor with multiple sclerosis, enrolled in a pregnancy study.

CDR3: CASSFPGGKLFF. Written as DNA, the CDR3 is TGTGCCAGCAGTTTCCCGGGGGGTAAACTGTTTTTT. The chain employs TRBV27 and TRBJ1-4, with a tentative D call TRBD1 (5 bases). CDR3 size: 12 residues. Trimming cost V 3 bases and J 11 bases, with 10 bases left between them. Per germline, CDR1 MNHEY and CDR2 SMNVEV (reference sequence).